The rows below give T cell receptor beta chains drawn from one sample of a study of technical replicates of blood from a few donors. Produced via immunoSEQ multiplex PCR; TCRdb's table is partial and in-frame only. The sample lists 80,000 to 95,000 clones, roughly 94% occurring once. Input material: T cells isolated from PBMCs. Every receptor here comes from a human donor in good health. Both conserved end residues are part of each CDR3. A D gene is named only where the DNA matches it firmly. Clone size, where shown, is once, few, many, or a class for clones that have expanded.

DNA,CDR3,size,J,D,V
TGTGCCAGCAGTGGTAAGCGGGGGGCCGATACGCAGTATTTT,CASSGKRGADTQYF,NA,TRBJ2-3,TRBD2,TRBV6-1
TGTGCCACCAAAAGGGGCCCTAGCTCTGGGGCCAACGTCCTGACTTTC,CATKRGPSSGANVLTF,NA,TRBJ2-6,NA,TRBV19
TGCAGCGTTGACACCGCCGGGGTGGCCCAGTACTTC,CSVDTAGVAQYF,NA,TRBJ2-5,NA,TRBV29-1
TGTGCCAGCAAGCAGGGCCACACTGAAGCTTTCTTT,CASKQGHTEAFF,NA,TRBJ1-1,NA,TRBV6-1
TGTGCCAGCAGCTCAGGATATGGCTACACCTTC,CASSSGYGYTF,NA,TRBJ1-2,NA,TRBV11-1
TGCAGCGTACAGGGGATGGACGAGCAGTACTTC,CSVQGMDEQYF,NA,TRBJ2-7,TRBD1,TRBV29-1
TGTGCCAGCAGCCCGACAGGGGGTTCCTACGAGCAGTACTTC,CASSPTGGSYEQYF,NA,TRBJ2-7,TRBD1,TRBV5-4
TGTGCCAGCAGCAGAATTCCGACAGGGTTGGAGCAGTACTTC,CASSRIPTGLEQYF,NA,TRBJ2-7,NA,TRBV21-1
TGTGCCACCAGCAGTATACGGGTGACCGGGGAGCTGTTTTTT,CATSSIRVTGELFF,NA,TRBJ2-2,NA,TRBV15
TGCGCCAGCAAAGGGGTGTCAGTCTACGAGCAGTACTTC,CASKGVSVYEQYF,NA,TRBJ2-7,NA,TRBV5-1
TGCGCCAGCAGTGAAATCCAGGCCCTCCTAAGATATGGCTACACCTTC,CASSEIQALLRYGYTF,few,TRBJ1-2,NA,TRBV10-2
TGTGCCAGCAGTCAGCCCACAGGGGTTAATGAGCAGTTCTTC,CASSQPTGVNEQFF,NA,TRBJ2-1,TRBD1,TRBV6-1
TGTGCCAGCAGTCCTGGGACAGGGGTCCCCCCGCGGAACACTGAAGCTTTCTTT,CASSPGTGVPPRNTEAFF,NA,TRBJ1-1,TRBD1,TRBV27
TGCGCCAGCAGTGACCTACTCGGGACTAGCGGTGGAACTAGCACAGATACGCAGTATTTT,CASSDLLGTSGGTSTDTQYF,NA,TRBJ2-3,TRBD2,TRBV10-1
TGTGCCAGCAGTCGAGGGACAGCTAGCAATCAGCCCCAGCATTTT,CASSRGTASNQPQHF,NA,TRBJ1-5,TRBD1,TRBV6-5